The 17 T cell receptor beta chains presented below share a single source sample, sequenced in a study of T cell clones after liver transplantation. Assay used: immunoSEQ multiplex PCR; TCRdb lists only in-frame clones, some missing. The sample consists of 75,000 to 100,000 clones, around four fifths of them appearing once. The sample was CD4+ T cells from blood, taken 45 to 46 months after liver transplant. The receptor source for this set is a human patient who received a liver transplant. The graft donor may be the source of some T cells.

The chain joins TRBV7-2 to TRBJ2-1; D may be TRBD2 (6 bases). The CDR3 extends over 13 amino acids. V lost 1 base, J lost 6 bases, and 7 bases lay in between. Germline-derived CDR1 and CDR2 are SGHTA and FQGNSA. The CDR3 DNA follows: TGTGCCAGCAGCTTAGTCGGGAGCAATGAGCAGTTCTTC. Residues: CASSLVGSNEQFF.

This chain uses TRBV27 with TRBJ1-2; tentatively, D is TRBD1 (6 bases). The germline gives CDR1 MNHEY, CDR2 SMNVEV (reference sequence). V lost 3 bases and J 5 bases, leaving 10 bases between the germline ends. The CDR3 covers 13 residues. Written as DNA, the CDR3 is TGTGCCAGCAGTTTTTCGGACAGATATGGCTACACCTTC. Translated: CASSFSDRYGYTF.

The chain couples TRBV28 to TRBJ2-3, with D possibly being TRBD1 or TRBD2 (6 bases each). The CDR3 runs to 15 residues. CDR1 is MDHEN, CDR2 SYDVKM, per germline. Trimming removed 2 bases from V and 7 bases from J, with 16 bases in between. CDR3 bases: TGTGCCAGCAGTTTACAGGTGGGGGGCGGGTATACGCAGTATTTT. Its protein is CASSLQVGGGYTQYF. The full variable domain, rest sourced from reference TRBV28 and TRBJ2-3, is DVKVTQSSRYLVKRTGEKVFLECVQDMDHENMFWYRQDPGLGLRLIYFSYDVKMKEKGDIPEGYSVSREKKERFSLILESASTNQTSMYLCASSLQVGGGYTQYFGPGTRLTVL.

The gene calls are TRBV18 and TRBJ2-7, with 10 nucleotides matching TRBD1. CDR1 is KGHSH and CDR2 is LQKENI in the germline V gene. V was pared by 6 bases and J by 4 bases, with 9 bases of the junction left unmatched. The CDR3 extends over 15 amino acids. The CDR3 is CASSPVDRGLYEQYF. The CDR3 DNA reads as TGTGCCAGCTCCCCAGTGGACAGGGGGTTATACGAGCAGTACTTC.

The rearrangement links TRBV19 to TRBJ1-4; the D gene is possibly TRBD1 (5 bases). V was clipped by 3 bases and J by 11 bases, with 19 bases between them. Germline V gives CDR1 LNHDA, CDR2 SQIVND (reference sequence). The CDR3 contains 15 residues. The CDR3 DNA is TGTGCCAGTAGTATCAGGGCCGCTTATGATCAGAAACTGTTTTTT. This codes for CASSIRAAYDQKLFF.

The genes are TRBV29-1 and TRBJ1-5, with a weak D call TRBD1 (5 bases). Between the trimmed V and J ends, which lost 5 bases and 3 bases, there was a span of 11 bases. The germline V gene encodes CDR1 SQVTM and CDR2 ANQGSEA. The CDR3 length is 13 residues. The CDR3 DNA reads as TGCAGCGTTAGCAGGGCCCTCAATCAGCCCCAGCATTTT. It codes for CSVSRALNQPQHF.

This clone was observed a handful of times. The rearrangement links TRBV7-3 to TRBJ2-2; 7 nucleotides line up with TRBD1. The CDR3 spans 16 residues. V lost 3 bases, J lost 6 bases, and 10 bases stayed unmatched. Germline V gene lookup returns CDR1 SGHTA and CDR2 FQGTGA. The CDR3 loop reads CASSLRPGGRAGELFF. CDR3 nucleotide sequence: TGTGCCAGCAGCTTGAGGCCAGGGGGAAGGGCCGGGGAGCTGTTTTTT.

With regard to this clone: At one end the junction does not follow the germline gene, possibly because of a read error. This rearrangement joins TRBV5-4 to TRBJ2-5, with D tentatively TRBD2 (6 bases). Germline V CDR1 and CDR2: SGHNT, YYREEE (reference sequence). CDR3 size: 17 residues. Here the CDR3 DNA reads TGTGTCAGCAGCTTTTTTTCCGGGAGTAGTGGTGAGGAGACCCAGTACTTC. Translated: CVSSFFSGSSGEETQYF.

Only one count was recorded for this clone. This sequence joins TRBV20-1 and TRBJ1-5; D is uncertain. This CDR3 has 11 residues. Germline V gives CDR1 DFQATT, CDR2 SNEGSKA (reference sequence). Trimming stripped 1 base from V and 7 bases from J, with 5 bases between. The CDR3 nucleotides are TGCAGTGCTAGAGCGGGCCAGCCCCAGCATTTT. Its protein is CSARAGQPQHF.

The chain carries TRBV5-1 and TRBJ1-1, with 8 bases aligning to TRBD1. There are 14 residues in the CDR3. Looked up from germline, CDR1 is SGHRS and CDR2 is YFSETQ. With V trimmed by 4 bases and J by 1 base, 3 bases remained unmatched. The CDR3 nucleotides read TGCGCCAGCAGCCTACAGGGGGGGAACACTGAAGCTTTCTTT. Amino acid sequence: CASSLQGGNTEAFF.

Worth noting for this clone: One junction end does not reproduce the germline sequence, and a read error may be involved. The chain combines TRBV9 with TRBJ1-1; 7 positions match TRBD1. CDR3 size: 15 residues. The germline gives CDR1 SGDLS, CDR2 YYNGEE. For the CDR3, the DNA is TGTGCCAGCACCGTAGTAGGGGGCGCGGACACTGAAGCTTTCTTT. Translated, it gives CASTVVGGADTEAFF.

This rearrangement joins TRBV2 to TRBJ2-2, with 11 positions matching TRBD2. After removal of 6 bases from V and 3 bases from J, the junction contained 0 bases not matched to a gene. This CDR3 region has 14 residues. CDR1 SNHLY and CDR2 FYNNEI come from the germline V gene. The CDR3 DNA is TGTGCCAGCAGGGGACTAGCGGACACCGGGGAGCTGTTTTTT. It specifies CASRGLADTGELFF.

The chain links TRBV2 to TRBJ1-3, with unresolved D. Germline V CDR1 and CDR2: SNHLY, FYNNEI. V dropped 2 bases and J dropped 6 bases, with 11 bases sitting between them. This CDR3 has 14 residues. The CDR3: CASSEMGTLNTIYF. In DNA, the CDR3 is TGTGCCAGCAGTGAAATGGGCACTTTAAACACCATATATTTT.

This clone was observed a single time. The chain has TRBV28 and TRBJ2-1; 8 bases align to TRBD1. V shed 4 bases and J 7 bases; nucleotides not matched to a gene: 9. The CDR3 is 15 amino acids. Germline V gene data show CDR1 as MDHEN and CDR2 as SYDVKM. CDR3: CASSSPGGVGNEQFF. Written as DNA, the CDR3 is TGTGCCAGCAGTTCTCCAGGGGGCGTAGGGAATGAGCAGTTCTTC. The complete variable domain, with remaining parts taken from reference TRBV28 and TRBJ2-1, reads DVKVTQSSRYLVKRTGEKVFLECVQDMDHENMFWYRQDPGLGLRLIYFSYDVKMKEKGDIPEGYSVSREKKERFSLILESASTNQTSMYLCASSSPGGVGNEQFFGPGTRLTVL.

Only one count was recorded for this clone. The chain uses TRBV5-1 and TRBJ1-1; D ambiguous. The length of the CDR3 is 15 residues. Per the germline V gene, CDR1 is SGHRS and CDR2 is YFSETQ. Trimming stripped 3 bases from V and 0 bases from J, with 12 bases between. This CDR3 is CASSWSVQLNTEAFF. DNA of the CDR3: TGCGCCAGCAGCTGGTCCGTACAGCTGAACACTGAAGCTTTCTTT.

This chain links TRBV7-9 with TRBJ2-7; TRBD1 is a possible D gene (6 bases). V lost 4 bases to trimming and J lost 0 bases, with 16 bases between them. In germline, CDR1 is SEHNR, CDR2 FQNEAQ (reference sequence). The CDR3 totals 16 residues. The CDR3 spells CASSWGTRSRSYEQYF. DNA for the CDR3: TGTGCCAGCAGCTGGGGGACAAGAAGTCGCTCCTACGAGCAGTACTTC.

The rearrangement joins TRBV4-3 to TRBJ2-1; D is unresolved. Germline lookup yields CDR1 LGHNA and CDR2 YSLEER. Trimming took off 0 bases at V and 8 bases at J, with 14 bases between the two ends. This CDR3 region has 15 residues. The CDR3 protein is CASSQEPGSWDEQFF. The DNA for the CDR3 is TGCGCCAGCAGCCAAGAGCCCGGGTCCTGGGATGAGCAGTTCTTC.